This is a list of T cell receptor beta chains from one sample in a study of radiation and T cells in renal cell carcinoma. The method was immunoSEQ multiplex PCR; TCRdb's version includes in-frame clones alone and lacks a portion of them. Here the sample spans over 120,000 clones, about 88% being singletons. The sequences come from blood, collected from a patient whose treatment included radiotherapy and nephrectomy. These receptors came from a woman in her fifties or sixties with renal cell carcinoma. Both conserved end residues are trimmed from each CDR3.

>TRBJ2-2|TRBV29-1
SARTGARNTGELF
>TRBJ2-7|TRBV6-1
ASSEARALPSYEQY
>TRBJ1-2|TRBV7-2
ASTPYSAGSYGYT
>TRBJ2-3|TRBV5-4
ASSWTSGDTQY
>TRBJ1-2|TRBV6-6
ASIAGEYGYT
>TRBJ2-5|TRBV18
ASSPRERETQY
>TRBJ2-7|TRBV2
ASSEAATGRGNEQY
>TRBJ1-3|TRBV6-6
ASSSPQVSGNTIY
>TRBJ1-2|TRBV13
ASSLGRQYGYT
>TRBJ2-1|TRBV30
AWTGTSGFIEQF
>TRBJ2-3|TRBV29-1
SVLTSGGTDTQY
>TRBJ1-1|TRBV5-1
ASSLRSNTEAF
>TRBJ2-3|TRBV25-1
ASSKYGGLFADTQY
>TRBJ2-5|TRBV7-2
ASSTDRGRQETQY
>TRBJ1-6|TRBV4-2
ASSQDLTGNSPLH
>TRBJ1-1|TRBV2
ASTEEANTEAF
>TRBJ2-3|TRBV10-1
ASSKDLPDTQY
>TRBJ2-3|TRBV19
ASSISGTDTQY
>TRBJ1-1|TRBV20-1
SARVDGAF
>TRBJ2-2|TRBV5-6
ASSDGFPRVVGELF
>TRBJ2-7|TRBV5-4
ASSLGQTFYEQY
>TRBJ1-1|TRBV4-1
ASSPTSTHPNTEAF
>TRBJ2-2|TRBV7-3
ASSSRTSGGVGELF
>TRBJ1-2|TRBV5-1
ASSLAFYGYT
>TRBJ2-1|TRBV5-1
ASSLGGSSYNEQF
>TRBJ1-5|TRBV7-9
ASSLAPGDQPQH
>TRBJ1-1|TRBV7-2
ASSLGEPNTEAF
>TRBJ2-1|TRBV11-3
ASSLAGGGNEQF
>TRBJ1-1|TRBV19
ASSTRGGPPQNTEAF
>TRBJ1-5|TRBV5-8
ASSLVHSNQPQH
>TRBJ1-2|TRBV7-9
ASSYRDTNYGYT
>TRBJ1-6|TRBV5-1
ASSLASGDNSPLH
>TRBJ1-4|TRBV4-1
ASSQEFRDTGTNRGKLF
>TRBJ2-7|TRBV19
ASSRPSGTGSYEQY
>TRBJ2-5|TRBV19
ASSARDRGPETQY
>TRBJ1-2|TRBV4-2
ASSHPPGQGRANYGYT
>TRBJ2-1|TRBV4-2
ASSPNLASGYNEQF
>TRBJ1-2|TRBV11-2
ASSLDSMSSYGYT
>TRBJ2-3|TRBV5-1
ASSFTWTASTDTQY
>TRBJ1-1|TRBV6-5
ASSFGGGEAF
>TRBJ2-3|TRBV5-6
ASSLRTGGYTDTQY
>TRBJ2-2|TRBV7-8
ASSKWTTGELF
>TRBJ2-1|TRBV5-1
ASSFRDSYNEQF
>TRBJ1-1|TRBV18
ASSLRQPVSNTEAF
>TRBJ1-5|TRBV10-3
AIRWDSNQPQH
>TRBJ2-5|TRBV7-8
ASSLQQETQY
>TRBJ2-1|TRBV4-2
ASSWDSEGPYNEQF
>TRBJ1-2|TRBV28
ASSLSRPEGYT
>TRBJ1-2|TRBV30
AWSVQRGYT
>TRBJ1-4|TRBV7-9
ASSLGTVEDEKLF
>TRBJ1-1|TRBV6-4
ASSPRTGGTEAF
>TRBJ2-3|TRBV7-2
ASSSTSTDTQY
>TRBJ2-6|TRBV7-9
ASSIDRTGANVLT
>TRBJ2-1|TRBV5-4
ASSERVHSFYNEQF
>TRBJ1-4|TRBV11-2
ASRPTTRGKLF
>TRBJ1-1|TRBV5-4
ASSWDRVIDTEAF
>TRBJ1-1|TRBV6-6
ASSYGVDTEAF